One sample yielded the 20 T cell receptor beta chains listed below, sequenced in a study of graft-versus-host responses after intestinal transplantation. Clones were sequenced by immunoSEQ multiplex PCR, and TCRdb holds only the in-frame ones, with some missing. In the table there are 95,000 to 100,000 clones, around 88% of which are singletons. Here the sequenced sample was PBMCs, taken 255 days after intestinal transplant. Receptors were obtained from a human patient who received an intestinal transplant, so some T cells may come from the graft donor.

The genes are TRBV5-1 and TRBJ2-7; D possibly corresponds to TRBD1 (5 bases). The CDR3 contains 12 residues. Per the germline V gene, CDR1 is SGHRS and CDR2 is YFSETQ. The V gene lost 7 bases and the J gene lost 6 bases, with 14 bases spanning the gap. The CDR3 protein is CASARDVTEQYF. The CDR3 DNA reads TGCGCCAGCGCCAGGGATGTAACCGAGCAGTACTTC.

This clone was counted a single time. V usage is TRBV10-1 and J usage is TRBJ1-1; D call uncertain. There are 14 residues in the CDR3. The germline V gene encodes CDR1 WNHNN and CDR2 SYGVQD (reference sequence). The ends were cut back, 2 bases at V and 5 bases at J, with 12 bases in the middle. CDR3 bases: TGCGCCAGCAGTGAGGTAGGGAGGAGGACTGAAGCTTTCTTT. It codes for CASSEVGRRTEAFF.

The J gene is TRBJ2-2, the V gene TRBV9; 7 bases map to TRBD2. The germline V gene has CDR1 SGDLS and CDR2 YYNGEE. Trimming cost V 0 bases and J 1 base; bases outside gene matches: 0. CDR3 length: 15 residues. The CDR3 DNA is TGTGCCAGCAGCGTAGGCGGGAGGAACACCGGGGAGCTGTTTTTT. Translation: CASSVGGRNTGELFF.

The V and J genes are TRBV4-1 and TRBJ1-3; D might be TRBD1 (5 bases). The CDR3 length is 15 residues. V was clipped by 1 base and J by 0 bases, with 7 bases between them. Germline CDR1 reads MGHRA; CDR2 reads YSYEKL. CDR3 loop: CASSQGGFSGNTIYF. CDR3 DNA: TGCGCCAGCAGCCAAGGGGGGTTCTCTGGAAACACCATATATTTT.

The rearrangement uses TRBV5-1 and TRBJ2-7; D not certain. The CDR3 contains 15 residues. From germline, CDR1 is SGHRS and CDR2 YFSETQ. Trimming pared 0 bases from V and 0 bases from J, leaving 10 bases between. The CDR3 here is CASSLGPSSSYEQYF. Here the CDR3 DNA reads TGCGCCAGCAGCTTGGGACCGTCGAGCTCCTACGAGCAGTACTTC.

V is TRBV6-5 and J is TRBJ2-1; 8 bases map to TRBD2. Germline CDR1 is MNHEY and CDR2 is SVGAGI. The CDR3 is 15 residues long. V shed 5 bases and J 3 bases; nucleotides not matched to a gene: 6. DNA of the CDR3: TGTGCCAGCAGTCTAAGCGGGAGCTTCTACAATGAGCAGTTCTTC. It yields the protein CASSLSGSFYNEQFF.

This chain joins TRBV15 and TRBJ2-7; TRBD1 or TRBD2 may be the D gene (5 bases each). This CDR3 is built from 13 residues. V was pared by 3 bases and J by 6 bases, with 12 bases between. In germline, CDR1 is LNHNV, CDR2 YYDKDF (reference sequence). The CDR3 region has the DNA TGTGCCACCAGCAGCGGGACCTTGGTCGAGCAGTACTTC. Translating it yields CATSSGTLVEQYF.

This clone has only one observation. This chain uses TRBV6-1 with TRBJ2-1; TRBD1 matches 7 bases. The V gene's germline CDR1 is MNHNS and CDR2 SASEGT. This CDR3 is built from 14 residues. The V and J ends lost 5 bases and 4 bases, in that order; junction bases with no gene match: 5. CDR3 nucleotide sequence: TGTGCCAGCAGTAAACAACAGGGGTACAATGAGCAGTTCTTC. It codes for CASSKQQGYNEQFF.

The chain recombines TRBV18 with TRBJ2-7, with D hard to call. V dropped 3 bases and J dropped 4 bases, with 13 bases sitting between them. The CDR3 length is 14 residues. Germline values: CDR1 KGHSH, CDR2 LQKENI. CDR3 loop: CASSPPNPPYEQYF. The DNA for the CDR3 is TGTGCCAGCTCACCCCCAAATCCCCCGTACGAGCAGTACTTC.

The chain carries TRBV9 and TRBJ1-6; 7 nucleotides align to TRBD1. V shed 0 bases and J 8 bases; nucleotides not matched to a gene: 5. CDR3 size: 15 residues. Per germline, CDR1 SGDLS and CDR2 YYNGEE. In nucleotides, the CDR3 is TGTGCCAGCAGCGTAGCCGGCAGGGGGGATTCACCCCTCCACTTT. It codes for CASSVAGRGDSPLHF.

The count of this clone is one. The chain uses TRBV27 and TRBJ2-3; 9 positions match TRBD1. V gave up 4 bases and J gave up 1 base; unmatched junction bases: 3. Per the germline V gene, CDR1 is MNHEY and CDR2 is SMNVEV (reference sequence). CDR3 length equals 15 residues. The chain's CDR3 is CASSWGQGGTDTQYF. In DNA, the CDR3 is TGTGCCAGCAGTTGGGGACAGGGCGGCACAGATACGCAGTATTTT.

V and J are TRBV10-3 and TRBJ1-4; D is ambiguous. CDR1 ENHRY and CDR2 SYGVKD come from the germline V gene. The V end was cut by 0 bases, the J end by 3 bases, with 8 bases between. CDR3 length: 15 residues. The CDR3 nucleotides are TGTGCCATCAGTGAGTCGGGCAGGCCTAATGAAAAACTGTTTTTT. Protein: CAISESGRPNEKLFF.

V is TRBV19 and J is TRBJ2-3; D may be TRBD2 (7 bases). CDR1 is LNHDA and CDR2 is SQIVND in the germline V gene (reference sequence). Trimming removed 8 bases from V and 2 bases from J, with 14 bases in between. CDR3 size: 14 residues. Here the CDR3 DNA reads TGTGCCAGTGGTGCGGGGGCCCCCACAGATACGCAGTATTTT. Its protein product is CASGAGAPTDTQYF.

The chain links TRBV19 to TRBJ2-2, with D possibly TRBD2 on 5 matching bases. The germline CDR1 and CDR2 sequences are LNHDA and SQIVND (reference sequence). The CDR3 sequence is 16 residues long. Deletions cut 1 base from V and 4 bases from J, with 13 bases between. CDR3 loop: CASSIGGSRITGELFF. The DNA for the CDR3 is TGTGCCAGTAGTATAGGTGGGAGTCGTATCACCGGGGAGCTGTTTTTT.

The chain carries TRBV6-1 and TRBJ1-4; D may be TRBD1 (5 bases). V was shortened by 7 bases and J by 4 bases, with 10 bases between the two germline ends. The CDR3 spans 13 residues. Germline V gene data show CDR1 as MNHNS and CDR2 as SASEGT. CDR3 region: CASIRVVNEKLFF. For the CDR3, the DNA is TGTGCCAGCATCAGGGTCGTTAATGAAAAACTGTTTTTT.

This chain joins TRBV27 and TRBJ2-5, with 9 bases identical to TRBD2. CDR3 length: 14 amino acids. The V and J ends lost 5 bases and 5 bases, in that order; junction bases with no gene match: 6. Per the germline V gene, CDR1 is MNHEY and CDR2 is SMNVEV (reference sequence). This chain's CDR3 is CASSVLAGRETQYF. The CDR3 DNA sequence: TGTGCCAGCAGTGTACTAGCGGGCAGGGAGACCCAGTACTTC.

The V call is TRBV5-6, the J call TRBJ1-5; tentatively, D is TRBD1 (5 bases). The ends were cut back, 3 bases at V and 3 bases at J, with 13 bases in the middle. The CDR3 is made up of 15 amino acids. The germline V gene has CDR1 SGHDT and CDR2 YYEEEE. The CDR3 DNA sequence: TGTGCCAGCAGCTCTGGGGCAGGGAACAATCAGCCCCAGCATTTT. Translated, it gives CASSSGAGNNQPQHF. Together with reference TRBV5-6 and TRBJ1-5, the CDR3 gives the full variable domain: DAGVTQSPTHLIKTRGQQVTLRCSPKSGHDTVSWYQQALGQGPQFIFQYYEEEERQRGNFPDRFSGHQFPNYSSELNVNALLLGDSALYLCASSSGAGNNQPQHFGDGTRLSIL.

The CDR3 loop reads CASRQDRTNTEAFF. The CDR3 DNA follows: TGTGCCAGCAGACAAGACAGAACGAACACTGAAGCTTTCTTT. The chain joins TRBV2 to TRBJ1-1, with a weak D call TRBD1 (5 bases). V lost 6 bases and J 1 base, leaving 12 bases between the germline ends. The CDR3 extends over 14 amino acids. Germline V gene lookup returns CDR1 SNHLY and CDR2 FYNNEI.

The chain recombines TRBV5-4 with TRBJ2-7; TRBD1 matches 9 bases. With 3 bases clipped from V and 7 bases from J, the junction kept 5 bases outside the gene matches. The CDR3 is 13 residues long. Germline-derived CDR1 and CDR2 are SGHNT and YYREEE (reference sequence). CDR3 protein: CASSWDREGEQYV. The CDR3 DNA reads TGTGCCAGCAGCTGGGACAGGGAGGGGGAGCAGTACGTC.

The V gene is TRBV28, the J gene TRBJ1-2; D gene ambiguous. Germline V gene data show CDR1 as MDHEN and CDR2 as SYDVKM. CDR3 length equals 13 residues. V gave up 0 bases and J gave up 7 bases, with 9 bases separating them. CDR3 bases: TGTGCCAGCAGTTTATGGCCCGGGCGTGGCTACACCTTC. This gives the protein CASSLWPGRGYTF.